Below, 11 T cell receptor beta chains from the same sample are listed, as sequenced in a study of T cell responses to AZD1222 COVID-19 vaccine. Data came from immunoSEQ multiplex PCR; TCRdb stores just in-frame clones and leaves some out. The data show more than 20,000 clones, 87% seen once. The specimen was peripheral blood, collected 28 days after the second AZD1222 dose. All receptors come from an adult who received the AZD1222 COVID-19 vaccine.

The DNA for the CDR3 is TGTGCCAGAAGCTCTCCGGGACTAGCGGGAGGGGGCACCGGGGAGCTGTTTTTT. Amino acid sequence: CARSSPGLAGGGTGELFF. V gene TRBV5-3 combines with J gene TRBJ2-2; 16 nucleotides match TRBD2. TRBV5-3 is annotated as an ORF whose role is uncertain. V lost 3 bases and J lost 4; bases outside the gene matches: 6. The CDR3 is made up of 18 amino acids.

The V gene is TRBV9, the J gene TRBJ1-3, with D unresolved. Germline V CDR1 and CDR2: SGDLS, YYNGEE. The CDR3 runs to 16 residues. Trimming removed 3 bases at V and 2 bases at J, with 15 bases between. CDR3 residues: CASSARPTIAGNTIYF. CDR3 DNA: TGTGCCAGCAGCGCGCGCCCCACAATAGCTGGAAACACCATATATTTT.

The genes are TRBV2 and TRBJ1-1; D is ambiguous. Trimming pared 4 bases from V and 2 bases from J, leaving 11 bases between. This CDR3 contains 14 residues. Germline V gene sequence: CDR1 SNHLY, CDR2 FYNNEI. CDR3 nucleotide sequence: TGTGCCAGCAGTGGGCTGGCGGTTAACACTGAAGCTTTCTTT. This codes for CASSGLAVNTEAFF.

The J gene is TRBJ2-2, the V gene TRBV15; D is perhaps TRBD1 (5 bases). The CDR3 extends over 16 amino acids. Germline-derived CDR1 and CDR2 are LNHNV and YYDKDF (reference sequence). V was pared by 0 bases and J by 6 bases, with 14 bases between. The DNA for the CDR3 is TGTGCCACCAGCAGAGATCGGAAAGGGGTCGCCGGGGAGCTGTTTTTT. It yields the protein CATSRDRKGVAGELFF.

This clone was seen once. The chain links TRBV28 to TRBJ2-3; the match to TRBD1 covers 8 bases. After removal of 4 bases from V and 9 bases from J, the junction contained 6 bases not matched to a gene. There are 13 residues in the CDR3. Per the germline V gene, CDR1 is MDHEN and CDR2 is SYDVKM. The CDR3 DNA sequence: TGTGCCAGCAGTTCAACTTACAGGGGGACGCAGTATTTT. Protein: CASSSTYRGTQYF.

This chain uses TRBV19 with TRBJ2-7; D gene uncertain. V lost 6 bases to trimming and J lost 4 bases, with 19 bases between them. Germline CDR1 is LNHDA and CDR2 is SQIVND (reference sequence). The CDR3 has 15 amino acids. CDR3 coding DNA: TGTGCCAGTAGAAACCACTCCTTTGGGGTTTACGAGCAGTACTTC. It specifies CASRNHSFGVYEQYF.

The chain has TRBV7-2 and TRBJ2-3; no reliable D call. V gave up 8 bases and J gave up 0 bases, with 12 bases separating them. The CDR3 length is 14 residues. CDR1 SGHTA and CDR2 FQGNSA come from the germline V gene. The CDR3 DNA sequence: TGTGCCAGCGCTTTTAAAACTAGCACAGATACGCAGTATTTT. Translated: CASAFKTSTDTQYF.

The chain combines TRBV5-1 with TRBJ2-2, with TRBD1 as a possible D gene (5 bases). Trimming shortened V by 4 bases and J by 4 bases, and 11 bases separated the two germline ends. The germline V gene encodes CDR1 SGHRS and CDR2 YFSETQ. The CDR3 is 14 residues long. CDR3 DNA: TGCGCCAGCAGCCCCGCGACAGTCACCGGGGAGCTGTTTTTT. Its protein product is CASSPATVTGELFF.

V and J are TRBV6-2 or TRBV6-3 and TRBJ2-2, with D tentatively TRBD2 (5 bases). With 0 bases removed from V and 8 bases from J, the gap between germline ends came to 7 bases. The CDR3 runs 13 residues. Germline CDR1 reads MNHEY; CDR2 reads SVGEGT. The CDR3 nucleotides read TGTGCCAGCAGTTACTCAGCGGAAGGGGAGCTGTTTTTT. Translation gives CASSYSAEGELFF.

The rearrangement uses TRBV30 and TRBJ2-5; 11 positions agree with TRBD1. This CDR3 comprises 14 residues. Germline trimming cut 3 bases from V and 5 bases from J; bases unmatched to any gene: 5. In germline, CDR1 is GTSNPN, CDR2 SVGIG (reference sequence). CDR3 residues: CAWRRTGGAETQYF. In nucleotides, the CDR3 is TGTGCCTGGAGAAGGACAGGGGGCGCCGAGACCCAGTACTTC. Full variable domain (outside the CDR3, taken from reference TRBV30 and TRBJ2-5): SQTIHQWPATLVQPVGSPLSLECTVEGTSNPNLYWYRQAAGRGLQLLFYSVGIGQISSEVPQNLSASRPQDRQFILSSKKLLLSDSGFYLCAWRRTGGAETQYFGPGTRLLVL.

V is TRBV7-9 and J is TRBJ2-5; D gene uncertain. The germline V and J ends were trimmed by 3 bases and 2 bases, with 10 bases remaining between them. The germline V gene encodes CDR1 SEHNR and CDR2 FQNEAQ (reference sequence). This CDR3 region has 14 residues. This CDR3 reads CASSLASTQETQYF. DNA of the CDR3: TGTGCCAGCAGCTTGGCCAGCACTCAAGAGACCCAGTACTTC.